This entry describes one T cell receptor (beta chain). The target antigen is unknown. Using immunoSEQ multiplex PCR, the repertoire was profiled, and TCRdb retains in-frame clones only, with some absent. The sample lists 150,000 to 200,000 clones, approximately 90% seen once, with 1.3% in the top ten. Pooling of second doses given at about 4 or about 12 weeks was done. The data are from a study of T cell responses to AZD1222 COVID-19 vaccine. Findings and limits, study-wide: Clonal diversity was possibly underestimated; the donors were predominantly white British and more often female. After two AZD1222 doses, spike-specific TCR breadth and depth rose versus day 0.

The receptor's source is an adult who received the AZD1222 COVID-19 vaccine. The sequencing here drew on peripheral blood, taken 28 days after the second AZD1222 dose.

The CDR3 region has the DNA TGTGCCAGCAGTCCCTATACCACCGGGGAGCTGTTTTTT. It translates to CASSPYTTGELFF. V and J are TRBV6-2 or TRBV6-3 and TRBJ2-2; D is undetermined. Trimming pared 5 bases from V and 4 bases from J, leaving 8 bases between. The length of the CDR3 is 13 residues. Germline-derived CDR1 and CDR2 are MNHEY and SVGEGT.